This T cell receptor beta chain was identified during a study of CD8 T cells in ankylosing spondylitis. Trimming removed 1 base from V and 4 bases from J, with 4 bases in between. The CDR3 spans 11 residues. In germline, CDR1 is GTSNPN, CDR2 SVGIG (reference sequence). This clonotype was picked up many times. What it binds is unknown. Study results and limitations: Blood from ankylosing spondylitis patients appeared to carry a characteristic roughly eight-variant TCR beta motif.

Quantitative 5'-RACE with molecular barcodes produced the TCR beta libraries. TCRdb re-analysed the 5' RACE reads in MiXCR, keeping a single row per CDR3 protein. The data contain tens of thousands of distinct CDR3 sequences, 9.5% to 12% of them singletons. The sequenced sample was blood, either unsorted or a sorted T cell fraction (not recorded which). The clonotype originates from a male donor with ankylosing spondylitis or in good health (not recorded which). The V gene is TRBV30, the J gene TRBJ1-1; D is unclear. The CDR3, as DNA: TGTGCCTGGAGTGAGTTCACTGAAGCTTTCTTT. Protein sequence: CAWSEFTEAFF.